Below, one T cell receptor (beta chain) is given with its context. Its antigen is currently unknown. Assay execution took place at the deep level. Clones were sequenced by immunoSEQ multiplex PCR, and TCRdb holds only the in-frame ones, with some missing. Among about 680,000 clones listed, roughly nine tenths were seen once. Selected positively for CCR7 and CD45RO-negative, naive CD8 cells excluded terminally differentiated effector memory CD45RA+ cells. These data belong to a study of shared clonotypes between healthy human individuals. Study conclusions and caveats: Donor clonotype sharing was expected to depend on sequencing depth.

The germline gives CDR1 SGHAT, CDR2 FQNNGV. The CDR3 length is 13 residues. Trimming shortened V by 4 bases and J by 3 bases, and 4 bases separated the two germline ends. This TCR was recovered from a man aged 25-40 years in good health. The chain uses TRBV11-2 and TRBJ2-6; unclear D gene. Sequenced input: naive CD8+ T cells sorted from blood. The CDR3 spells CASSSYGANVLTF. The CDR3 DNA is TGTGCCAGCAGCTCGTATGGGGCCAACGTCCTGACTTTC.